A single sample is the source of the 27 T cell receptor beta chains below, sequenced in a study of T cell responses to AZD1222 COVID-19 vaccine. The table came from immunoSEQ multiplex PCR; TCRdb's copy has only in-frame clones and leaves some out. The profile shows about 150,000 clones, under 95% of them singletons. Material: peripheral blood, obtained on day 0 of AZD1222 vaccination. Every receptor here comes from an adult in good health.

This clone appeared once. This chain connects TRBV21-1 to TRBJ1-3. TRBV21-1 is noted as a pseudogene. This CDR3 spans 15 amino acids. The CDR3 sequence is CASSKVVKNGNTIYF. The CDR3 DNA reads as TGTGCCAGCAGCAAAGTGGTCAAAAATGGAAACACCATATATTTT.

This clone was counted once. The chain uses TRBV21-1 and TRBJ1-1; the table assigns TRBD1, which was not confirmed against the DNA. TRBV21-1 is an annotated pseudogene. This CDR3 spans 14 amino acids. CDR3 DNA sequence: TGTGCCACCTCTCCCGGGACAGGGGTGACTGAAGCTTTCTTT. Translated: CATSPGTGVTEAFF.

This clone was found a few times. The rearrangement joins TRBV9 to TRBJ1-6; 7 bases match TRBD1. The V segment lost 2 bases and the J segment 0 bases; nucleotides outside the gene matches: 5. This CDR3 spans 17 amino acids. CDR1 and CDR2 (germline): SGDLS, YYNGEE. The CDR3, as DNA: TGTGCCAGCAGCGTTACGGGACAGAGCTCCTATAATTCACCCCTCCACTTT. It is translated as CASSVTGQSSYNSPLHF.

This rearrangement joins TRBV7-2 to TRBJ1-5, with D possibly TRBD1 on 5 matching bases. CDR1 SGHTA and CDR2 FQGNSA come from the germline V gene. With 5 bases removed from V and 8 bases from J, the gap between germline ends came to 19 bases. This CDR3 is 15 amino acids long. The CDR3 nucleotides are TGTGCCAGCAGCCTCGAGTGGGGGGTAGGTAAGCCCCAGCATTTT. Translation: CASSLEWGVGKPQHF.

This chain uses TRBV6-2 or TRBV6-3 with TRBJ1-1; D uncertain. The CDR3 covers 14 residues. V lost 0 bases to trimming and J lost 1 base, with 6 bases between them. Per the germline V gene, CDR1 is MNHEY and CDR2 is SVGEGT. For the CDR3, the DNA is TGTGCCAGCAGTTACTCCTTACAGAACACTGAAGCTTTCTTT. This codes for CASSYSLQNTEAFF.

The genes are TRBV7-8 and TRBJ2-1; the match to TRBD2 covers 10 bases. The ends lost 5 bases at V and 5 bases at J; junction bases unmatched: 9. CDR3 length: 16 residues. The germline CDR1 and CDR2 sequences are SGHVS and FQNEAQ. This CDR3 reads CASSIPSSGSNNEQFF. CDR3 nucleotide sequence: TGTGCCAGCAGCATACCCTCTAGCGGGAGTAACAATGAGCAGTTCTTC.

The sample holds a few counts of this clone. The chain combines TRBV6-5 with TRBJ2-5, with D unclear. Germline V gene lookup returns CDR1 MNHEY and CDR2 SVGAGI. Between the trimmed V and J ends, which lost 4 bases and 5 bases, there was a span of 14 bases. This CDR3 spans 14 amino acids. The CDR3 loop is CASSFGPSVETQYF. CDR3 DNA sequence: TGTGCCAGCAGTTTTGGACCGAGCGTTGAGACCCAGTACTTC.

This clone was counted between two and nine times. This sequence joins TRBV7-9 and TRBJ2-2; D is unclear. With 2 bases removed from V and 7 bases from J, the gap between germline ends came to 5 bases. The CDR3 sequence is 12 residues long. The germline CDR1 and CDR2 sequences are SEHNR and FQNEAQ (reference sequence). Here the CDR3 reads CASSLMGGELFF. The CDR3 DNA reads TGTGCCAGCAGCTTAATGGGCGGGGAGCTGTTTTTT.

The rearrangement links TRBV7-9 to TRBJ1-1, with no clear D. CDR3 length: 15 residues. V lost 5 bases to trimming and J lost 1 base, with 14 bases between them. The germline V gene encodes CDR1 SEHNR and CDR2 FQNEAQ (reference sequence). The CDR3: CASSPTPGENTEAFF. Here the CDR3 DNA reads TGTGCCAGCAGCCCCACCCCGGGAGAGAACACTGAAGCTTTCTTT.

Only a few counts were recorded for this clone. The CDR3 region is CASSRSGEGNYGYTF. CDR3 DNA: TGTGCCAGTAGTCGGTCAGGGGAGGGGAACTATGGCTACACCTTC. This rearrangement joins TRBV19 to TRBJ1-2, with TRBD1 as a possible D gene (6 bases). From germline, CDR1 is LNHDA and CDR2 SQIVND (reference sequence). V was cut by 5 bases and J by 2 bases, with 15 bases left in between. This CDR3 has 15 residues. The full variable domain, in which reference TRBV19 and TRBJ1-2 provide the parts outside the CDR3, is DGGITQSPKYLFRKEGQNVTLSCEQNLNHDAMYWYRQDPGQGLRLIYYSQIVNDFQKGDIAEGYSVSREKKESFPLTVTSAQKNPTAFYLCASSRSGEGNYGYTFGSGTRLTVV.

This clone was seen a few times. J is TRBJ2-7 and V is TRBV25-1; D is unclear. CDR3 length equals 13 residues. Germline CDR1 MGHDK, CDR2 SYGVNS. V was trimmed by 5 bases and J by 2 bases, leaving 10 bases between them. This chain's CDR3 is CASSQPPTYEQYF. Here the CDR3 DNA reads TGTGCCAGCAGTCAACCCCCCACCTACGAGCAGTACTTC.

In this sample, this clone turned up a few times. This chain connects TRBV27 to TRBJ2-2, with D possibly TRBD1 on 5 matching bases. V was pared by 2 bases and J by 5 bases, with 12 bases between. This CDR3 spans 15 amino acids. CDR1 is MNHEY and CDR2 is SMNVEV in the germline V gene (reference sequence). The CDR3 reads CASSLTDKGTGELFF. For the CDR3, the DNA is TGTGCCAGCAGTTTAACGGACAAGGGAACCGGGGAGCTGTTTTTT.

Here the CDR3 reads CATRGSLDTEAFF. CDR3 in DNA: TGTGCCACCCGCGGGAGTTTGGACACTGAAGCTTTCTTT. The rearrangement uses TRBV24-1 and TRBJ1-1; D not certain. This CDR3 region has 13 residues. V was cut by 9 bases and J by 3 bases, with 13 bases left in between. The V gene's germline CDR1 is KGHDR and CDR2 SFDVKD.

The V gene is TRBV27, the J gene TRBJ2-3; 9 positions agree with TRBD2. CDR1 and CDR2 (germline): MNHEY, SMNVEV (reference sequence). The V segment lost 4 bases and the J segment 3 bases; nucleotides outside the gene matches: 2. CDR3 length equals 14 residues. The DNA of the CDR3 is TGTGCCAGCAGTTACGCGGGAGGGACAGATACGCAGTATTTT. Translation gives CASSYAGGTDTQYF.

J is TRBJ2-7 and V is TRBV4-2; TRBD2 agrees at 11 bases. The CDR3 runs to 14 residues. J lost 2 bases, V lost 9 bases, and 6 bases had no gene match. The germline gives CDR1 LGHNA, CDR2 YNFKEQ. Written as DNA, the CDR3 is TGTGCCAGTTCCACTAGCGGGGGCACCTACGAGCAGTACTTC. Translating gives CASSTSGGTYEQYF.

V and J are TRBV5-1 and TRBJ2-7, with 8 bases aligning to TRBD2. After removal of 0 bases from V and 2 bases from J, the junction contained 4 bases not matched to a gene. Germline V lookup: CDR1 SGHRS, CDR2 YFSETQ. This CDR3 comprises 15 residues. The CDR3 spells CASSLESGGPYEQYF. CDR3 DNA sequence: TGCGCCAGCAGCTTGGAATCGGGAGGGCCCTACGAGCAGTACTTC. Full variable domain (remainder filled in from reference TRBV5-1 and TRBJ2-7): KAGVTQTPRYLIKTRGQQVTLSCSPISGHRSVSWYQQTPGQGLQFLFEYFSETQRNKGNFPGRFSGRQFSNSRSEMNVSTLELGDSALYLCASSLESGGPYEQYFGPGTRLTVT.

The V and J genes are TRBV29-1 and TRBJ2-3, with 13 bases fitting TRBD2. V trimming: 5 bases; J trimming: 3 bases; junction bases outside the gene matches: 2. Germline CDR1 is SQVTM and CDR2 is ANQGSEA. The CDR3 extends over 14 amino acids. The CDR3 protein is CSVWTSGRTDTQYF. CDR3 in DNA: TGCAGCGTTTGGACTAGCGGGAGAACAGATACGCAGTATTTT.

This clone turned up a few times. This chain connects TRBV28 to TRBJ2-7, with 7 positions matching TRBD2. CDR1 is MDHEN, CDR2 SYDVKM, per germline. The trim removed 7 bases at V and 4 bases at J, leaving 7 bases unmatched. CDR3 length: 13 amino acids. The CDR3 DNA reads TGTGCCAGCATCCTCGGGAGGAAATACGAGCAGTACTTC. This translates into CASILGRKYEQYF. The full variable domain, its missing parts supplied by reference TRBV28 and TRBJ2-7, is DVKVTQSSRYLVKRTGEKVFLECVQDMDHENMFWYRQDPGLGLRLIYFSYDVKMKEKGDIPEGYSVSREKKERFSLILESASTNQTSMYLCASILGRKYEQYFGPGTRLTVT.

The chain uses TRBV3-1 (or the pseudogene TRBV3-2) and TRBJ2-4; 7 bases are a match to TRBD1. The CDR3 loop spans 16 amino acids. V was clipped by 0 bases and J by 5 bases; unmatched bases: 7. The germline gives CDR1 LGHDT, CDR2 YNNKEL (reference sequence). For the CDR3, the DNA is TGTGCCAGCAGCCAAGATCAAAGAGACAGGGAAAACATTCAGTACTTC. Its protein product is CASSQDQRDRENIQYF.

The chain has TRBV28 and TRBJ2-3, with D perhaps matching TRBD1 or TRBD2 (5 bases each). Germline assignment: CDR1 MDHEN and CDR2 SYDVKM. This CDR3 comprises 16 residues. V was pared by 5 bases and J by 2 bases, with 17 bases between. The CDR3 sequence is CASSTTGTVNTDTQYF. In nucleotides, the CDR3 is TGTGCCAGCAGTACTACCGGGACGGTGAACACAGATACGCAGTATTTT.

This chain joins TRBV18 and TRBJ1-6; D possibly corresponds to TRBD1 (6 bases). V lost 6 bases and J lost 10, with 16 bases in between. From germline, CDR1 is KGHSH and CDR2 LQKENI. This CDR3 spans 14 amino acids. This CDR3 reads CASSPAGAQSPLHF. The CDR3 coding sequence is TGTGCCAGCTCTCCCGCGGGGGCGCAGTCACCCCTCCACTTT.

The J gene is TRBJ2-4, the V gene TRBV7-9; 9 nucleotides align to TRBD1. The J segment lost 4 bases and the V segment lost 0 bases, leaving 4 bases of the junction unmatched. The CDR3 has 16 amino acids. Looked up from germline, CDR1 is SEHNR and CDR2 is FQNEAQ (reference sequence). The CDR3 nucleotides are TGTGCCAGCAGCTTAGCCAAAGGGACAGGGAAAAACATTCAGTACTTC. Translation gives CASSLAKGTGKNIQYF.

The rearrangement links TRBV11-2 to TRBJ1-6, with D perhaps TRBD1 (5 bases). The V gene lost 5 bases and the J gene lost 8 bases, with 16 bases spanning the gap. Germline-derived CDR1 and CDR2 are SGHAT and FQNNGV. The CDR3 sequence is 15 residues long. This CDR3 is CASSPPAGDYSPLHF. In DNA, the CDR3 is TGTGCCAGCAGCCCTCCGGCGGGGGACTATTCACCCCTCCACTTT.

This clone was found a few times. The chain has TRBV6-5 and TRBJ2-2; weak D call: TRBD2 (6 bases). The germline CDR1 and CDR2 sequences are MNHEY and SVGAGI. The ends were cut back, 6 bases at V and 7 bases at J, with 15 bases in the middle. This CDR3 is built from 14 residues. The chain's CDR3 is CASRRGRPHGELFF. The CDR3 nucleotides read TGTGCCAGCAGACGGGGGAGGCCGCACGGGGAGCTGTTTTTT.

The chain is built from TRBV5-4 and TRBJ2-5; D may match TRBD1 or TRBD2 (7 bases each). The V end lost 3 bases, the J end lost 5 bases, and 14 bases lay between the germline ends. Germline lookup yields CDR1 SGHNT and CDR2 YYREEE (reference sequence). The CDR3 contains 14 residues. CDR3 amino acids: CASSWRQGGETQYF. CDR3 sequence (DNA): TGTGCCAGCAGCTGGAGACAGGGAGGGGAGACCCAGTACTTC.

J is TRBJ2-1 and V is TRBV28, with 8 bases fitting TRBD2. V dropped 6 bases and J dropped 9; count of bases not matched to a gene: 10. The CDR3 consists of 14 residues. The germline V gene encodes CDR1 MDHEN and CDR2 SYDVKM. The CDR3 is CASSVGLGEVEQFF. CDR3 coding DNA: TGTGCCAGCAGCGTGGGACTAGGAGAGGTTGAGCAGTTCTTC.

This clone has more than one count but fewer than ten. The V gene is TRBV5-1, the J gene TRBJ2-3, with D tentatively TRBD1 or TRBD2 (6 bases each). The germline V gene encodes CDR1 SGHRS and CDR2 YFSETQ. The ends were cut back, 3 bases at V and 1 base at J, with 15 bases in the middle. This CDR3 contains 16 residues. The CDR3, as DNA: TGCGCCAGCAGCTCCGACGGGGGCGCGGGCACAGATACGCAGTATTTT. The encoded protein is CASSSDGGAGTDTQYF.